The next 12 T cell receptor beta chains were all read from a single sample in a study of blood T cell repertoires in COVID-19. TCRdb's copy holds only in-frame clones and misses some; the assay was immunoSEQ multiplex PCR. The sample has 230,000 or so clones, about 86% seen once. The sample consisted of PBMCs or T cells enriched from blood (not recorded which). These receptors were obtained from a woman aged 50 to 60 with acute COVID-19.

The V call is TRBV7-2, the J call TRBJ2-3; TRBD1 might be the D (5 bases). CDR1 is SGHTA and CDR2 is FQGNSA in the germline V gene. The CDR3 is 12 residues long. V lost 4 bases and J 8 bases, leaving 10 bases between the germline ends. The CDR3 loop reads CASSSQVPTQYF. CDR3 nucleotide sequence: TGTGCCAGCAGCTCACAGGTTCCTACGCAGTATTTT. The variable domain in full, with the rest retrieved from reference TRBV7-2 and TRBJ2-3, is GAGVSQSPSNKVTEKGKDVELRCDPISGHTALYWYRQSLGQGLEFLIYFQGNSAPDKSGLPSDRFSAERTGGSVSTLTIQRTQQEDSAVYLCASSSQVPTQYFGPGTRLTVL.

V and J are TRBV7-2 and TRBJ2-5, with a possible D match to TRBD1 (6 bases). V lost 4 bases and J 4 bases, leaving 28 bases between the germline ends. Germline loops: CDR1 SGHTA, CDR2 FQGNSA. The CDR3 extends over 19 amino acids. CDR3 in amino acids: CASSSPEIGRGRSRETQYF. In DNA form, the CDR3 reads TGTGCCAGCAGCTCGCCCGAGATTGGCAGGGGTAGAAGTAGAGAGACCCAGTACTTC.

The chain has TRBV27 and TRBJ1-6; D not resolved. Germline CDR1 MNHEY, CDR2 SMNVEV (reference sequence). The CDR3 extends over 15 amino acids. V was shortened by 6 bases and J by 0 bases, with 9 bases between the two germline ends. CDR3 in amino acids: CASRPGGSYNSPLHF. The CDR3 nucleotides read TGTGCCAGCAGGCCCGGCGGCTCCTATAATTCACCCCTCCACTTT.

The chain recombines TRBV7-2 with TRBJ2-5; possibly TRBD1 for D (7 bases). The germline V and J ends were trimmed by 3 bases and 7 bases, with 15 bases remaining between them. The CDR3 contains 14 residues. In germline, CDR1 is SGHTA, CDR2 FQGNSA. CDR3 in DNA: TGTGCCAGCAGCTTCCGGGGGAAGGGGGCGACCCAGTACTTC. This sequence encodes CASSFRGKGATQYF.

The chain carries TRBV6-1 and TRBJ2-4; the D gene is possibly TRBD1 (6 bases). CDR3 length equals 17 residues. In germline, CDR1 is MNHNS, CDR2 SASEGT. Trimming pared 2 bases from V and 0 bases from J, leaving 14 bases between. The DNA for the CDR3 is TGTGCCAGCAGTGAAATGGGGGCTAGTATAGCCAAAAACATTCAGTACTTC. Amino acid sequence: CASSEMGASIAKNIQYF.

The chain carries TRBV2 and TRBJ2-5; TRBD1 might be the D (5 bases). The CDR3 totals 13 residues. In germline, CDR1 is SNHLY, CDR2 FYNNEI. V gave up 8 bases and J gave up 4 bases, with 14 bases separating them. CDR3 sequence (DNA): TGTGCCAGCCATTGGGGCCAGGTAGAGACCCAGTACTTC. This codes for CASHWGQVETQYF.

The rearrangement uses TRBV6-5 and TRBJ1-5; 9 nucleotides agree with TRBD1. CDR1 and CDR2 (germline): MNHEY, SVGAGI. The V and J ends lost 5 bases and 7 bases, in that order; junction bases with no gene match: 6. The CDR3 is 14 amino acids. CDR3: CASSKDRGEQPQHF. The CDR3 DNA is TGTGCCAGCAGTAAGGACAGGGGAGAACAGCCCCAGCATTTT.

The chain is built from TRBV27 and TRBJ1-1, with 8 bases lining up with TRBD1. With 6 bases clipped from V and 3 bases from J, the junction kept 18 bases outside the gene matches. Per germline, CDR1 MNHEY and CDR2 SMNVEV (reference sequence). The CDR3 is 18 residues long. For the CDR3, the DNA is TGTGCCAGCAGACATAGACAGGGGTTTGACTATGGGGACACTGAAGCTTTCTTT. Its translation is CASRHRQGFDYGDTEAFF.

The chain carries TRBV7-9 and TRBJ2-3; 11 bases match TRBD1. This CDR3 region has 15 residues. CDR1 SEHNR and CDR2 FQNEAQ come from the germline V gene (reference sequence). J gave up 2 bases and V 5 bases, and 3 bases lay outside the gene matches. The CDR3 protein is CASSQGQGVTDTQYF. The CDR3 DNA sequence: TGTGCCAGCAGCCAGGGACAGGGGGTCACAGATACGCAGTATTTT.

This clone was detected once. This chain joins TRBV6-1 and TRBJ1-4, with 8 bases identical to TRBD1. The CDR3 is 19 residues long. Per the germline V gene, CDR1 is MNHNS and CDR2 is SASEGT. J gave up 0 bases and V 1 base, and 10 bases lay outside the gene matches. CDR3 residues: CASSEEGTGDLATNEKLFF. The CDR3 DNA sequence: TGTGCCAGCAGTGAAGAGGGGACAGGTGATTTGGCAACTAATGAAAAACTGTTTTTT.

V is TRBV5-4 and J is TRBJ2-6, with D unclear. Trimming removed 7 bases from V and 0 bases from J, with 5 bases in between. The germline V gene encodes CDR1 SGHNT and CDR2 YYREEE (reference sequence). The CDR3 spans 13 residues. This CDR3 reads CASLFSGANVLTF. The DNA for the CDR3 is TGTGCCAGCCTTTTCTCTGGGGCCAACGTCCTGACTTTC.

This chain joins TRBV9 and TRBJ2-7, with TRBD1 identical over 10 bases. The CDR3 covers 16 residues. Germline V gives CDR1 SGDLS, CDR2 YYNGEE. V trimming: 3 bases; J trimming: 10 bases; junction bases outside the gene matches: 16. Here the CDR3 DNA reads TGTGCCAGCAGCGCCAACAAGGGGACAGGGGACCTTGACCAGTACTTC. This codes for CASSANKGTGDLDQYF.